These T cell receptor beta chains were read from a single sample in a study of T cells after yellow fever vaccination. TCRdb recomputed calls from the 5' RACE reads with MiXCR, one row per CDR3 protein. The data show a few hundred thousand distinct CDR3 sequences, roughly 4% seen once. This specimen was PBMCs, taken 5 days after the yellow fever booster vaccination. The receptor source for this set is a man aged 18 to 29 who received the YFV17D yellow fever vaccine. The CDR3 runs from the conserved cysteine through the conserved F or W. D genes are given only for firm matches. Clone size appears in some rows only: once, few, many, or a class for an expanded clone.

J gene | CDR3 length | clone size | V gene | D gene | CDR3 protein | CDR3 DNA
TRBJ2-1 | 14 | many | TRBV18 | - | CASSPRGLYNEQFF | TGTGCCAGCTCACCAAGGGGCCTATACAATGAGCAGTTCTTC
TRBJ1-6 | 15 | few | TRBV7-2 | TRBD1 | CASSLAGTENSPLHF | TGTGCCAGCAGCTTAGCGGGGACAGAGAATTCACCCCTCCACTTT
TRBJ1-5 | 15 | few | TRBV7-6 | TRBD1 | CASSPVRGNNQPQHF | TGTGCCAGCAGCCCGGTCAGGGGGAACAATCAGCCCCAGCATTTT
TRBJ2-2 | 15 | many | TRBV19 | - | CASSMGARNTGELFF | TGTGCCAGTAGTATGGGTGCGAGGAACACCGGGGAGCTGTTTTTT
TRBJ2-7 | 13 | few | TRBV29-1 | - | CSASGLIGYEQYF | TGCAGCGCCTCAGGGCTAATCGGGTACGAGCAGTACTTC
TRBJ2-5 | 13 | few | TRBV24-1 | - | CATSDPSSETQYF | TGTGCCACCAGTGATCCTAGCAGCGAGACCCAGTACTTC
TRBJ1-5 | 14 | few | TRBV6-5 | - | CASSLDYSNQPQHF | TGTGCCAGCAGTTTAGACTATAGCAATCAGCCCCAGCATTTT
TRBJ2-2 | 15 | few | TRBV7-2 | TRBD2 | CASSISGGTTGELFF | TGTGCCAGCAGCATCAGCGGGGGGACCACCGGGGAGCTGTTTTTT
TRBJ1-5 | 15 | many | TRBV7-9 | - | CASSLAGAGNQPQHF | TGTGCCAGCAGCTTGGCAGGGGCTGGCAATCAGCCCCAGCATTTT
TRBJ2-1 | 15 | - | TRBV9 | TRBD2 | CASSVLAGDLDEQFF | TGTGCCAGCAGCGTCCTGGCGGGGGATTTGGATGAGCAGTTCTTC
TRBJ1-1 | 13 | many | TRBV12-3/TRBV12-4 | - | CASSLGRATEAFF | TGTGCCAGCAGTTTAGGCAGGGCCACTGAAGCTTTCTTT
TRBJ1-4 | 16 | many | TRBV5-6 | - | CASSRSPGATNEKLFF | TGTGCCAGCAGCAGATCACCGGGTGCAACTAATGAAAAACTGTTTTTT
TRBJ2-2 | 14 | - | TRBV19 | - | CASNRLGGTGELFF | TGTGCCAGTAATAGACTAGGAGGGACCGGGGAGCTGTTTTTT
TRBJ2-3 | 14 | many | TRBV5-1 | TRBD1 | CASSLVGGVDTQYF | TGTGCCAGCAGCTTAGTAGGGGGCGTAGATACGCAGTATTTT
TRBJ2-1 | 13 | many | TRBV20-1 | - | CSARGENYNEQFF | TGCAGTGCTAGGGGGGAGAACTACAATGAGCAGTTCTTC
TRBJ1-5 | 14 | - | TRBV20-1 | TRBD1 | CSVPGQGGNQPQHF | TGCAGTGTCCCGGGACAGGGAGGCAATCAGCCCCAGCATTTT
TRBJ1-2 | 13 | - | TRBV6-2/TRBV6-3 | TRBD1 | CASSPGQVYGYTF | TGTGCCAGCAGCCCCGGACAGGTCTATGGCTACACCTTC
TRBJ1-2 | 11 | - | TRBV25-1 | - | CASSERGGYTF | TGTGCCAGCAGTGAGCGGGGCGGCTACACCTTC
TRBJ2-5 | 13 | many | TRBV20-1 | - | CSARSEYQETQYF | TGCAGTGCTAGGTCAGAGTACCAAGAGACCCAGTACTTC
TRBJ1-2 | 15 | - | TRBV13 | - | CASSLSGDHNYGYTF | TGTGCCAGCAGCTTAAGTGGGGATCATAACTATGGCTACACCTTC
TRBJ2-3 | 14 | many | TRBV5-8 | - | CASSSTRSTDTQYF | TGTGCCAGCAGCTCTACACGAAGCACAGATACGCAGTATTTT
TRBJ1-5 | 14 | many | TRBV7-9 | - | CASSLMGSNQPQHF | TGTGCCAGCAGCTTGATGGGTAGCAATCAGCCCCAGCATTTT
TRBJ1-6 | 15 | many | TRBV7-8 | - | CASSFTGSWDSPLHF | TGTGCCAGCAGCTTTACGGGTTCTTGGGATTCACCCCTCCACTTT
TRBJ1-1 | 15 | many | TRBV7-2 | - | CASSSNTGMNTEAFF | TGTGCCAGCAGCTCTAACACAGGGATGAACACTGAAGCTTTCTTT